This entry describes one T cell receptor beta chain. V lost 5 bases and J lost 1; bases outside the gene matches: 4. CDR3 length: 14 residues. Germline V gene lookup returns CDR1 SEHNR and CDR2 FQNEAQ (reference sequence). This record comes from a study of blood T cell repertoires in COVID-19. Using immunoSEQ multiplex PCR, the repertoire was profiled, and TCRdb retains in-frame clones only, with some absent. Here the sample spans about 430,000 clones, roughly 90% being singletons. The rearrangement links TRBV7-9 to TRBJ1-1; the match to TRBD1 covers 7 bases. Sequencing input: PBMCs or T cells enriched from blood (not recorded which). This clonotype originated in a woman aged 25 to 39 with acute COVID-19. This chain's CDR3 is CASSRGTANTEAFF. The CDR3 DNA reads as TGTGCCAGCAGCCGCGGGACAGCGAACACTGAAGCTTTCTTT.